This is a list of T cell receptor beta chains from one sample in a study of shared clonotypes between healthy human individuals. TCRdb keeps only in-frame clones here, not all; method: immunoSEQ multiplex PCR. In the table there are about 2 million clones, roughly 95% of which are singletons. Sequencing input: naive CD8+ T cells sorted from blood. The receptors here all came from a man aged 18-30 years in good health. The CDR3 runs from the conserved cysteine through the conserved F or W. Each record gives: CDR3 protein, CDR3 DNA, D gene, V gene, clone size, J gene. D genes are given only for firm matches. For some rows the clone size is stated as once, few or many, or as a class when expanded; others skip it.

cdr3_aa: CASSFGDRNEKLFF
cdr3_nt: TGTGCCAGCAGTTTTGGGGACAGGAATGAAAAACTGTTTTTT
d_call: TRBD1
v_call: TRBV27
clone_size: .
j_call: TRBJ1-4

cdr3_aa: CASRFYGEGYNEQFF
cdr3_nt: TGTGCCAGCAGGTTCTATGGGGAGGGTTACAATGAGCAGTTCTTC
d_call: TRBD2
v_call: TRBV6-1
clone_size: .
j_call: TRBJ2-1

cdr3_aa: CAISESEGGPYNEQFF
cdr3_nt: TGTGCCATCAGTGAGTCTGAGGGGGGGCCCTACAATGAGCAGTTCTTC
d_call: .
v_call: TRBV10-3
clone_size: once
j_call: TRBJ2-1

cdr3_aa: CASSSLPAAVEAFF
cdr3_nt: TGTGCCAGCAGCTCGCTACCAGCTGCCGTCGAAGCTTTCTTT
d_call: .
v_call: TRBV7-8
clone_size: once
j_call: TRBJ1-1

cdr3_aa: CASSPEGSYEQYF
cdr3_nt: TGCGCCAGCAGCCCCGAGGGGTCCTACGAGCAGTACTTC
d_call: .
v_call: TRBV4-3
clone_size: .
j_call: TRBJ2-7

cdr3_aa: CASSSTDSRGLAFF
cdr3_nt: TGTGCCAGCAGTTCTACAGACAGTCGGGGATTAGCTTTCTTT
d_call: .
v_call: TRBV2
clone_size: .
j_call: TRBJ1-1

cdr3_aa: CASSEERVGPLRSYEQYF
cdr3_nt: TGTGCCAGCAGTGAAGAAAGGGTAGGGCCCCTCCGCTCCTACGAGCAGTACTTC
d_call: .
v_call: TRBV2
clone_size: .
j_call: TRBJ2-7

cdr3_aa: CASSLSGAGSYEQYF
cdr3_nt: TGTGCCAGCAGCTTATCGGGCGCAGGGTCCTACGAGCAGTACTTC
d_call: .
v_call: TRBV13
clone_size: .
j_call: TRBJ2-7

cdr3_aa: CAISGSLETQYF
cdr3_nt: TGTGCCATCAGTGGCTCTTTAGAGACCCAGTACTTC
d_call: .
v_call: TRBV10-3
clone_size: .
j_call: TRBJ2-5

cdr3_aa: CASSYGGLGYEQYF
cdr3_nt: TGTGCCAGCAGTTACGGGGGGTTGGGCTACGAGCAGTACTTC
d_call: .
v_call: TRBV6-5
clone_size: once
j_call: TRBJ2-7

cdr3_aa: CASSLRSFAGELFF
cdr3_nt: TGCGCCAGCAGCCTGCGGTCGTTCGCCGGGGAGCTGTTTTTT
d_call: .
v_call: TRBV4-3
clone_size: .
j_call: TRBJ2-2

cdr3_aa: CSVACLSSYNEQFF
cdr3_nt: TGCAGCGTTGCTTGCTTGAGCTCCTACAATGAGCAGTTCTTC
d_call: .
v_call: TRBV29-1
clone_size: .
j_call: TRBJ2-1

cdr3_aa: CASSSGPPIIYGYTF
cdr3_nt: TGTGCCAGCAGCTCGGGACCGCCGATTATCTATGGCTACACCTTC
d_call: .
v_call: TRBV7-9
clone_size: .
j_call: TRBJ1-2

cdr3_aa: CASSPPGQGALLNTEAFF
cdr3_nt: TGTGCCAGCTCACCGCCGGGACAGGGGGCCCTTTTGAACACTGAAGCTTTCTTT
d_call: TRBD1
v_call: TRBV18
clone_size: .
j_call: TRBJ1-1

cdr3_aa: CASSWEGEPYEQYF
cdr3_nt: TGTGCCAGCAGTTGGGAGGGAGAGCCCTACGAGCAGTACTTC
d_call: TRBD2
v_call: TRBV27
clone_size: .
j_call: TRBJ2-7

cdr3_aa: CASSLWTSGYLNTGELFF
cdr3_nt: TGTGCCAGCAGTTTATGGACTAGCGGGTACCTGAACACCGGGGAGCTGTTTTTT
d_call: TRBD2
v_call: TRBV27
clone_size: .
j_call: TRBJ2-2

cdr3_aa: CASSDLGSNQPQHF
cdr3_nt: TGTGCCAGCAGTGATCTTGGAAGCAATCAGCCCCAGCATTTT
d_call: .
v_call: TRBV2
clone_size: .
j_call: TRBJ1-5

cdr3_aa: CASSQTTGRYTEAFF
cdr3_nt: TGCGCCAGCAGCCAAACGACAGGTCGGTACACTGAAGCTTTCTTT
d_call: .
v_call: TRBV4-1
clone_size: .
j_call: TRBJ1-1

cdr3_aa: CASSIEGLAPYNEQFF
cdr3_nt: TGTGCCAGTAGTATAGAAGGACTAGCGCCCTACAATGAGCAGTTCTTC
d_call: TRBD2
v_call: TRBV19
clone_size: once
j_call: TRBJ2-1

cdr3_aa: CATSRDWVLAGEAYEQYF
cdr3_nt: TGTGCCACCAGCAGAGATTGGGTACTAGCGGGAGAGGCGTACGAGCAGTACTTC
d_call: TRBD2
v_call: TRBV15
clone_size: .
j_call: TRBJ2-7

cdr3_aa: CASSLGLALTDTQYF
cdr3_nt: TGTGCCAGCAGCCTTGGACTAGCGTTAACAGATACGCAGTATTTT
d_call: TRBD2
v_call: TRBV9
clone_size: .
j_call: TRBJ2-3

cdr3_aa: CASRETWGRDGYTF
cdr3_nt: TGTGCCAGCAGGGAAACTTGGGGTCGAGATGGCTACACCTTC
d_call: .
v_call: TRBV6-1
clone_size: .
j_call: TRBJ1-2

cdr3_aa: CASSLLTDTEAFF
cdr3_nt: TGTGCCAGCAGTCTTCTGACAGACACTGAAGCTTTCTTT
d_call: .
v_call: TRBV27
clone_size: .
j_call: TRBJ1-1

cdr3_aa: CASSYWGEETQYF
cdr3_nt: TGTGCCAGCAGTTACTGGGGGGAAGAGACCCAGTACTTC
d_call: .
v_call: TRBV6-5
clone_size: .
j_call: TRBJ2-5

cdr3_aa: CASSRIRFAQETQYF
cdr3_nt: TGCGCCAGCAGCCGGATCAGGTTCGCGCAAGAGACCCAGTACTTC
d_call: .
v_call: TRBV4-3
clone_size: once
j_call: TRBJ2-5

cdr3_aa: CASSLSGSGRETQYF
cdr3_nt: TGTGCCAGCAGCTTAAGCGGGAGCGGGAGAGAGACCCAGTACTTC
d_call: TRBD2
v_call: TRBV7-9
clone_size: .
j_call: TRBJ2-5

cdr3_aa: CAAANQETQYF
cdr3_nt: TGTGCCGCCGCCAACCAAGAGACCCAGTACTTC
d_call: .
v_call: TRBV7-9
clone_size: .
j_call: TRBJ2-5

cdr3_aa: CASSDLGGPEAFF
cdr3_nt: TGTGCCAGCAGTGATCTGGGCGGGCCTGAAGCTTTCTTT
d_call: .
v_call: TRBV2
clone_size: .
j_call: TRBJ1-1

cdr3_aa: CASSPIAGGPYAGELFF
cdr3_nt: TGTGCCAGCAGCCCAATAGCGGGGGGGCCGTACGCCGGGGAGCTGTTTTTT
d_call: TRBD2
v_call: TRBV14
clone_size: .
j_call: TRBJ2-2

cdr3_aa: CASSSIRGLDLTEAFF
cdr3_nt: TGTGCCAGCAGTTCCATTCGGGGCCTAGATTTAACTGAAGCTTTCTTT
d_call: .
v_call: TRBV27
clone_size: .
j_call: TRBJ1-1

cdr3_aa: CASSFEEVSSGANVLTF
cdr3_nt: TGTGCCAGCAGCTTCGAGGAGGTGAGCTCTGGGGCCAACGTCCTGACTTTC
d_call: .
v_call: TRBV7-9
clone_size: .
j_call: TRBJ2-6

cdr3_aa: CASSGRDSLYNEQFF
cdr3_nt: TGTGCCAGCAGCGGCCGGGACTCCCTCTACAATGAGCAGTTCTTC
d_call: .
v_call: TRBV7-9
clone_size: .
j_call: TRBJ2-1

cdr3_aa: CASSTGTGELFF
cdr3_nt: TGTGCCAGTAGCACAGGAACCGGGGAGCTGTTTTTT
d_call: .
v_call: TRBV19
clone_size: .
j_call: TRBJ2-2

cdr3_aa: CAIGARDTSSTDTQYF
cdr3_nt: TGTGCCATCGGAGCCCGGGACACTTCTAGCACAGATACGCAGTATTTT
d_call: .
v_call: TRBV10-3
clone_size: .
j_call: TRBJ2-3

cdr3_aa: CASSQRLDYEQYF
cdr3_nt: TGCGCCAGCAGCCAAAGGCTAGACTACGAGCAGTACTTC
d_call: .
v_call: TRBV4-3
clone_size: .
j_call: TRBJ2-7

cdr3_aa: CASSPLPGTDSYEQYF
cdr3_nt: TGTGCCAGCAGCCCGCTTCCCGGGACCGACTCCTACGAGCAGTACTTC
d_call: .
v_call: TRBV5-4
clone_size: .
j_call: TRBJ2-7

cdr3_aa: CASSLAGGGDYEQYF
cdr3_nt: TGTGCCAGCAGCTTGGCGGGGGGAGGCGACTACGAGCAGTACTTC
d_call: TRBD2
v_call: TRBV5-6
clone_size: .
j_call: TRBJ2-7

cdr3_aa: CASSARDRAGEGYTF
cdr3_nt: TGTGCCAGCAGTGCCCGGGACAGGGCTGGAGAAGGCTACACCTTC
d_call: TRBD1
v_call: TRBV6-1
clone_size: once
j_call: TRBJ1-2

cdr3_aa: CASSVDGVRETQYF
cdr3_nt: TGTGCCAGCAGCGTAGACGGGGTTCGGGAGACCCAGTACTTC
d_call: .
v_call: TRBV9
clone_size: once
j_call: TRBJ2-5

cdr3_aa: CASSYGWAMDTEAFF
cdr3_nt: TGTGCCAGCAGTTACGGGTGGGCCATGGACACTGAAGCTTTCTTT
d_call: .
v_call: TRBV6-5
clone_size: .
j_call: TRBJ1-1

cdr3_aa: CASSQDEVGGLVEKLFF
cdr3_nt: TGCGCCAGCAGCCAAGATGAAGTAGGGGGCTTGGTTGAAAAACTGTTTTTT
d_call: TRBD1
v_call: TRBV4-1
clone_size: .
j_call: TRBJ1-4

cdr3_aa: CSVERGNSYEQYF
cdr3_nt: TGCAGCGTTGAACGGGGGAACTCCTACGAGCAGTACTTC
d_call: .
v_call: TRBV29-1
clone_size: .
j_call: TRBJ2-7

cdr3_aa: CSVELDTSYEQYF
cdr3_nt: TGCAGCGTTGAGTTGGACACCTCCTACGAGCAGTACTTC
d_call: .
v_call: TRBV29-1
clone_size: .
j_call: TRBJ2-7

cdr3_aa: CASSLVGTGGWYEQYF
cdr3_nt: TGCGCCAGCAGCTTGGTGGGGACAGGGGGCTGGTACGAGCAGTACTTC
d_call: TRBD1
v_call: TRBV5-1
clone_size: .
j_call: TRBJ2-7

cdr3_aa: CASSMSGWDTEAFF
cdr3_nt: TGTGCCAGCAGTATGTCAGGGTGGGACACTGAAGCTTTCTTT
d_call: .
v_call: TRBV28
clone_size: .
j_call: TRBJ1-1

cdr3_aa: CASSVHDREEYF
cdr3_nt: TGTGCCAGCAGTGTCCATGACAGGGAGGAGTATTTT
d_call: .
v_call: TRBV25-1
clone_size: .
j_call: TRBJ2-3

cdr3_aa: CASSDRDQMNTEAFF
cdr3_nt: TGCGCCAGCAGCGACCGGGATCAAATGAACACTGAAGCTTTCTTT
d_call: .
v_call: TRBV5-1
clone_size: .
j_call: TRBJ1-1

cdr3_aa: CASSQDPGMETQYF
cdr3_nt: TGCGCCAGCAGCCAAGATCCAGGGATGGAGACCCAGTACTTC
d_call: .
v_call: TRBV4-1
clone_size: once
j_call: TRBJ2-5

cdr3_aa: CASSLRGSGNTIYF
cdr3_nt: TGTGCCAGCAGTTTAAGGGGATCGGGAAACACCATATATTTT
d_call: .
v_call: TRBV28
clone_size: .
j_call: TRBJ1-3

cdr3_aa: CASSESSFSYNEQFF
cdr3_nt: TGTGCCAGCTCAGAAAGCTCCTTCTCCTACAATGAGCAGTTCTTC
d_call: .
v_call: TRBV25-1
clone_size: .
j_call: TRBJ2-1

cdr3_aa: CASSLDVVAMSYEQYF
cdr3_nt: TGTGCCAGCAGCTTAGACGTGGTAGCCATGTCCTACGAGCAGTACTTC
d_call: .
v_call: TRBV11-2
clone_size: .
j_call: TRBJ2-7

cdr3_aa: CASSPRDGTDTQYF
cdr3_nt: TGTGCCAGCAGCCCCAGAGATGGCACAGATACGCAGTATTTT
d_call: .
v_call: TRBV11-3
clone_size: .
j_call: TRBJ2-3

cdr3_aa: CASSQLAGVQETQYF
cdr3_nt: TGTGCCAGCAGCCAACTGGCGGGGGTTCAAGAGACCCAGTACTTC
d_call: TRBD2
v_call: TRBV7-9
clone_size: .
j_call: TRBJ2-5

cdr3_aa: CASSKRGTDTQYF
cdr3_nt: TGTGCCAGCAGCAAGCGCGGAACAGATACGCAGTATTTT
d_call: .
v_call: TRBV4-2
clone_size: .
j_call: TRBJ2-3

cdr3_aa: CASSLGGAEAFF
cdr3_nt: TGTGCCAGCAGCTTAGGTGGGGCTGAAGCTTTCTTT
d_call: .
v_call: TRBV7-9
clone_size: .
j_call: TRBJ1-1